One T cell receptor beta chain is described in this entry. Its specificity is unknown. Measured with immunoSEQ multiplex PCR; TCRdb has only the in-frame clones, and not every one. Here the sample spans 15,000 or so clones, about 87% being singletons. This entry is derived from a study of T cell responses to AZD1222 COVID-19 vaccine. Study findings and constraints: Baseline seropositivity occurred in only a handful of AZD1222 recipients. There were mostly white British donors and more females than males, and clonal diversity was possibly underestimated. Nearly half of spike-specific TCRs reportedly target variant regions that are unmutated in the B.1.351 and B.1.1.7 variants. The CD4 TCRs associated with vaccination extended across spike and predominated at 160-218 and 743-854.

The CDR3 length is 15 residues. Germline V gene sequence: CDR1 SGHNT, CDR2 YYREEE (reference sequence). With V trimmed by 0 bases and J by 3 bases, 5 bases remained unmatched. This clonotype originated in an adult who received the AZD1222 COVID-19 vaccine. The genes are TRBV5-4 and TRBJ2-7, with 8 bases fitting TRBD1. Sequencing was performed on peripheral blood, taken 28 days after the second AZD1222 dose. In nucleotides, the CDR3 is TGTGCCAGCAGCTTGGGGGGACAGGAGTTCTACGAGCAGTACTTC. Translation gives CASSLGGQEFYEQYF.